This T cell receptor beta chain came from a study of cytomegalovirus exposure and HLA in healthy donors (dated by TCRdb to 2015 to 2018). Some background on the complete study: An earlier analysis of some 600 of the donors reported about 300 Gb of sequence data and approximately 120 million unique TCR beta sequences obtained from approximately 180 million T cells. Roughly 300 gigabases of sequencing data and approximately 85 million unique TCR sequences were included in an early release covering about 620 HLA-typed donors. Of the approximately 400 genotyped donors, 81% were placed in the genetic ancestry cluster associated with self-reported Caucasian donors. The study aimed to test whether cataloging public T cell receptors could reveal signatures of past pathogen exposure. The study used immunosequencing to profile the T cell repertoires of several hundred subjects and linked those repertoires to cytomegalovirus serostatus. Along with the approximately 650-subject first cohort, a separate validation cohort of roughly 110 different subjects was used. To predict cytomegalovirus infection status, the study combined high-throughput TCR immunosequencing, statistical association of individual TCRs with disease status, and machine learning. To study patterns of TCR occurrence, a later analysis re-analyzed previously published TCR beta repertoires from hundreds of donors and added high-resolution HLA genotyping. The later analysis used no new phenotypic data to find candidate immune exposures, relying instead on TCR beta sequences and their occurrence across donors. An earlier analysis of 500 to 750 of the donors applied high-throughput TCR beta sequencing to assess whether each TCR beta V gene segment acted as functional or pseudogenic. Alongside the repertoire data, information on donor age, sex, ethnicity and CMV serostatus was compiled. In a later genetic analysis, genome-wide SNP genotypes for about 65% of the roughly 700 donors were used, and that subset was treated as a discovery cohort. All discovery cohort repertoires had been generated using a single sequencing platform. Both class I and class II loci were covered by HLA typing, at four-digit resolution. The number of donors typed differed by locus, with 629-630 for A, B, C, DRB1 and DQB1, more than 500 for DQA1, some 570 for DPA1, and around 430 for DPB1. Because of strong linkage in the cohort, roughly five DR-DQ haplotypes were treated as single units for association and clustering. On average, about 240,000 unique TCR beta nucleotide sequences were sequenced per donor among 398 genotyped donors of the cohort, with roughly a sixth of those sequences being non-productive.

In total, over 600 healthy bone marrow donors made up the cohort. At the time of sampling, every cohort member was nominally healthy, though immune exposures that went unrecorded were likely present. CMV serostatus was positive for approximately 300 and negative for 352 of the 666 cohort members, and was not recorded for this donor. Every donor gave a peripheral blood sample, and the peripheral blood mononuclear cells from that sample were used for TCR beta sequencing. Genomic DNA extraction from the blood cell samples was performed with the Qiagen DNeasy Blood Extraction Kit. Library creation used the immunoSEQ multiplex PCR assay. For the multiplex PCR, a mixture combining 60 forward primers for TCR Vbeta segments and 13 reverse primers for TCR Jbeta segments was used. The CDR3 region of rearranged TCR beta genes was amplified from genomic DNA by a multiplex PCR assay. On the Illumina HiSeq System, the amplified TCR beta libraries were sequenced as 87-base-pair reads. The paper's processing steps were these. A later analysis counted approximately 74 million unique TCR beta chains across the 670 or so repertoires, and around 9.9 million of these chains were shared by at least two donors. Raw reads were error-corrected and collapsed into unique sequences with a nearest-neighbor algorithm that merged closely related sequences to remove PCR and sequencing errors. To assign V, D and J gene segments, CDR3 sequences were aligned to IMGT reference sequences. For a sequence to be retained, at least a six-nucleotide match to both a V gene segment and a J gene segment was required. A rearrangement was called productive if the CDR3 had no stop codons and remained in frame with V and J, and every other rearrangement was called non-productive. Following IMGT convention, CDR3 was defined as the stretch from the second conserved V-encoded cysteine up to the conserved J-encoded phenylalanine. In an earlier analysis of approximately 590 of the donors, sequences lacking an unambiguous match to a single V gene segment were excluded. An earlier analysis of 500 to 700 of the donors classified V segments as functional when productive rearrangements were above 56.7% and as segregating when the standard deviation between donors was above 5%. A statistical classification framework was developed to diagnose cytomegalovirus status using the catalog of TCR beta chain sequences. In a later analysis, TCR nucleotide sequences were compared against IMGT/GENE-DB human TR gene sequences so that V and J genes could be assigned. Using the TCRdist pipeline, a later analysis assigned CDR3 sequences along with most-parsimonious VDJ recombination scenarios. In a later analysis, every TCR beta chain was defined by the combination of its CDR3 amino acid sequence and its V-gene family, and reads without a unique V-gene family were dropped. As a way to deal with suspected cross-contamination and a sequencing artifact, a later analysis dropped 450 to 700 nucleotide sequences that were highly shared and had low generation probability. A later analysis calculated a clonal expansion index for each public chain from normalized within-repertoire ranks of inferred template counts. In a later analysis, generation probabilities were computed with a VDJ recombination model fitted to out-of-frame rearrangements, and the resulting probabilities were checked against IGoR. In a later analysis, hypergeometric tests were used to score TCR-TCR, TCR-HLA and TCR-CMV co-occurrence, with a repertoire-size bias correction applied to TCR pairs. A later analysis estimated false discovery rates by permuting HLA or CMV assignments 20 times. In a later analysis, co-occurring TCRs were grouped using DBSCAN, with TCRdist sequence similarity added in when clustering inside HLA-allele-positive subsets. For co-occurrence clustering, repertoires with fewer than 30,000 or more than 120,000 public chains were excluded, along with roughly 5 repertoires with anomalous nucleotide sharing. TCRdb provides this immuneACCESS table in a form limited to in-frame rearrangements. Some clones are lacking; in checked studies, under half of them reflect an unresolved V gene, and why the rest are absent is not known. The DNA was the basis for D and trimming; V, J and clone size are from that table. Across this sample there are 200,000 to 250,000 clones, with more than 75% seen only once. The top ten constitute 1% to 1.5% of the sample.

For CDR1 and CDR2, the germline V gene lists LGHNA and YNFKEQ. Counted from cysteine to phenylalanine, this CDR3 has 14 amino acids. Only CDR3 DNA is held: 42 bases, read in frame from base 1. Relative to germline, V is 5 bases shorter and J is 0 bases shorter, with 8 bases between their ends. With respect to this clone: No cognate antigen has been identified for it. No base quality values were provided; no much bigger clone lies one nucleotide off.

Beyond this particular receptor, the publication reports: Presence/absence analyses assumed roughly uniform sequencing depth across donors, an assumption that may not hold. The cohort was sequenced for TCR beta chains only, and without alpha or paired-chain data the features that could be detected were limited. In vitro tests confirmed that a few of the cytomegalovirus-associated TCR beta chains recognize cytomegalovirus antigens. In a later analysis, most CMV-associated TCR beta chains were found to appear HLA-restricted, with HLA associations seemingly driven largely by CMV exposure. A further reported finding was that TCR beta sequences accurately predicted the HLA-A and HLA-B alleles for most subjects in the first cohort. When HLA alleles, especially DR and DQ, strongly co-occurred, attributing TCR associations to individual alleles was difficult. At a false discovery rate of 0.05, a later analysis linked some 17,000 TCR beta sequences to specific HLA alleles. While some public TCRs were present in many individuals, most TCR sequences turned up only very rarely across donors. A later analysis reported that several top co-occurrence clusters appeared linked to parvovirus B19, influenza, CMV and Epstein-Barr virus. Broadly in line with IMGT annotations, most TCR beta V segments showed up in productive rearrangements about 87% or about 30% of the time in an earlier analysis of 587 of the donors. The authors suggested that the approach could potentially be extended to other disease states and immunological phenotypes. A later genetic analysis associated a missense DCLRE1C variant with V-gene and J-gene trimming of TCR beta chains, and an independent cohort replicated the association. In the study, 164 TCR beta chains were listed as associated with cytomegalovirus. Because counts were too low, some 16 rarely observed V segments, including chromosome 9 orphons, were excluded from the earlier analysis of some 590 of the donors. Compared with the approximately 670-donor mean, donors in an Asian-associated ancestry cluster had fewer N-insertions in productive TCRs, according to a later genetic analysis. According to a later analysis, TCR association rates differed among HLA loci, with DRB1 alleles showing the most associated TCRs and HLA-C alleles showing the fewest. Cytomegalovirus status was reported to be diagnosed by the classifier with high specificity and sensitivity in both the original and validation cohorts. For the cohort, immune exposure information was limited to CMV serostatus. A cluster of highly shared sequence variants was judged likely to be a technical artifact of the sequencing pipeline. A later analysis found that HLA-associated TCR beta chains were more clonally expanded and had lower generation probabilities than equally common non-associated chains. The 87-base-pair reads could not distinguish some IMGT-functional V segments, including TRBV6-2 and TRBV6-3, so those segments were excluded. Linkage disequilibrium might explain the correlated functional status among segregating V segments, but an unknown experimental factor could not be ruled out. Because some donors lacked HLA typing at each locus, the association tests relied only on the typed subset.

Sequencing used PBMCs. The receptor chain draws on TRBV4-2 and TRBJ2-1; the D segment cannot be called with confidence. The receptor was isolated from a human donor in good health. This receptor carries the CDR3 CASSSPGSYNEQFF. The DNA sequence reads TGTGCCAGCAGCTCCCCAGGCTCCTACAATGAGCAGTTCTTC.